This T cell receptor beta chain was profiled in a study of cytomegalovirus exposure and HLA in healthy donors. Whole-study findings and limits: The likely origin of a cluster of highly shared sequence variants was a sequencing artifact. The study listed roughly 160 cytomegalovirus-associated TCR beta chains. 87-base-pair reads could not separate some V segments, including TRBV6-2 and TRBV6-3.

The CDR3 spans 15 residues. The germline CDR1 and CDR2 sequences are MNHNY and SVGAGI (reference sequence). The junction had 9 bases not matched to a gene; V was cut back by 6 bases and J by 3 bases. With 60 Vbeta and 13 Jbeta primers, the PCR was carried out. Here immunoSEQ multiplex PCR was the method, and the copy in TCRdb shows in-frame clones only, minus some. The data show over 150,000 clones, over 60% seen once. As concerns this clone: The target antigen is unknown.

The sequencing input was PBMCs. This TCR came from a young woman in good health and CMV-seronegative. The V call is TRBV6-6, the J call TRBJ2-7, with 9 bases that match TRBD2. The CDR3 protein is CASSPPSGVYYEQYF. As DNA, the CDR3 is TGTGCCAGCAGCCCACCTAGCGGGGTCTACTACGAGCAGTACTTC.